This TCR beta chain was found in a study of T-cell reconstitution after alpha-beta-depleted transplantation in children. The V segment lost 4 bases and the J segment 3 bases; nucleotides outside the gene matches: 14. The CDR3 totals 16 residues. Germline CDR1 DFQATT, CDR2 SNEGSKA (reference sequence). For TCRbeta, the library was prepared with unique molecular identifiers. TCRdb passed the PCR reads through MiXCR, listing each CDR3 protein once. The profile shows 250,000 to 400,000 distinct CDR3 sequences, approximately 23% of them singletons. This clonotype was seen more than once but under ten times.

The TCR comes from a male patient between 5 and 17 years old who had a stem cell transplant for acute lymphoblastic leukemia, so the T cells may come from the graft donor. The rearrangement uses TRBV20-1 and TRBJ1-1, with 7 bases lining up with TRBD1. Material: PBMCs, mostly from graft donor cells, obtained 180 days after TCRalphabeta/CD19-depleted stem cell transplant. The CDR3 coding sequence is TGCAGTGCTACTCCGGGACAGATTGGTTTGGACACTGAAGCTTTCTTT. Protein: CSATPGQIGLDTEAFF.